This T cell receptor beta chain was observed in a study of tumor-infiltrating lymphocytes in primary liver carcinoma. General study findings and limits: Blood had a significantly lower top-250-clone fraction than tumors did (p = 0.039).

Germline V gene data show CDR1 as MNHEY and CDR2 as SVGAGI. The V gene end was trimmed by 5 bases and the J gene end by 7 bases; junction bases not matched to a gene: 12. The CDR3 covers 17 residues. Both blood RNA, taken from unsorted whole blood, and germline DNA were extracted. There are many counts of this clonotype. As yet, its antigen is unknown. The researchers produced TCR beta cDNA from about 510 ng total RNA with a constant-region primer. Three-round nested multiplex PCR performed with slightly modified ARM-PCR produced the TCR beta libraries. With TRBV1-TRBV30 forward primers and a C-beta reverse primer, the first two PCR rounds were run for approximately 10 cycles each. Via MiXCR, TCRdb re-called the multiplex PCR reads, giving one row per CDR3 protein. The sample lists 250,000 to 400,000 distinct CDR3 sequences, 55% to 65% seen once, with roughly 10% in the top ten.

The sequence was collected from a man aged 35-49 years with primary liver carcinoma and hepatitis B virus infection. Sequencing was performed on peripheral blood. The rearrangement uses TRBV6-5 and TRBJ1-4, with 11 bases that match TRBD1. CDR3 sequence (DNA): TGTGCCAGCAGTGCCGGGACAGGGGGTATACGAGGTGAAAAACTGTTTTTT. It translates to CASSAGTGGIRGEKLFF.